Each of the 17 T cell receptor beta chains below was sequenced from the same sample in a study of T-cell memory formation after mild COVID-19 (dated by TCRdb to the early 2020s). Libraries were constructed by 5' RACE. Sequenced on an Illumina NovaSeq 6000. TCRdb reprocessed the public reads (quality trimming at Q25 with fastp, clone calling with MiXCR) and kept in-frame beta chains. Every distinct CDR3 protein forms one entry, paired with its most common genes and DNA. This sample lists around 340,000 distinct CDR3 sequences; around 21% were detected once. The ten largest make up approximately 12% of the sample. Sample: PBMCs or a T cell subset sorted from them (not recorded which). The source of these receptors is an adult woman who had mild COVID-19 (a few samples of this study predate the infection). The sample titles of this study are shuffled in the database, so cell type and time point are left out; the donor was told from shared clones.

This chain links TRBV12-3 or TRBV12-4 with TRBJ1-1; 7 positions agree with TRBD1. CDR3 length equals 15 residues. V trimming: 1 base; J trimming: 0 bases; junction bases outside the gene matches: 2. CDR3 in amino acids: CASSLEGQMNTEAFF. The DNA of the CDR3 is TGTGCCAGCAGTTTAGAGGGACAGATGAACACTGAAGCTTTCTTT.

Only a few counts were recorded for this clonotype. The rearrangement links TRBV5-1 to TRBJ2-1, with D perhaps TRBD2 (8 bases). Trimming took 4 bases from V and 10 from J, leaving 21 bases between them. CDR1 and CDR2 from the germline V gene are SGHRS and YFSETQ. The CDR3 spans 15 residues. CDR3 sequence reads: CASSERQGPGGEQFF. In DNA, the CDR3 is TGCGCCAGCAGCGAACGACAGGGACCGGGGGGGGAGCAGTTCTTC.

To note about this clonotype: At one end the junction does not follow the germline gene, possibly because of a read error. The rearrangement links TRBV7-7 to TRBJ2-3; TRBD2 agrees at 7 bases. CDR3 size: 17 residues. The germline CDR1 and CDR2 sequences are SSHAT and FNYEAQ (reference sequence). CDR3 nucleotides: TGTGCTAGCAGCCGGACGTCGGGGAGGGGTACCATGGATACGCAGTATTTT. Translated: CASSRTSGRGTMDTQYF.

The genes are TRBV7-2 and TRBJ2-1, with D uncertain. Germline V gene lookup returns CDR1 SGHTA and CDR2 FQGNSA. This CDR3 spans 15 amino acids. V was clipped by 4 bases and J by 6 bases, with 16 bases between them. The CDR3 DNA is TGTGCCAGCAGCTCCTCCCGGCTCTTGGCCAATGAGCAGTTCTTC. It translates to CASSSSRLLANEQFF.

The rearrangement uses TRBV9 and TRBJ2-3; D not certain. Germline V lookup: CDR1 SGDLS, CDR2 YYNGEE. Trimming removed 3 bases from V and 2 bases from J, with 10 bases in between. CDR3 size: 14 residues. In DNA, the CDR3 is TGTGCCAGCAGCGCCCAGAGTCTCACAGATACGCAGTATTTT. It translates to CASSAQSLTDTQYF.

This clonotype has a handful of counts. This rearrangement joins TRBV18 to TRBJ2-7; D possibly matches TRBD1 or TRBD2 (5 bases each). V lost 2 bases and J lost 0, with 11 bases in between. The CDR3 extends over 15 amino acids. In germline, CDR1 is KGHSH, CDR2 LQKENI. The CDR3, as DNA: TGTGCCAGCTCACCAGAGGGGTGGGGCTCCTACGAGCAGTACTTC. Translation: CASSPEGWGSYEQYF. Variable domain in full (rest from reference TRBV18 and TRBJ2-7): NAGVMQNPRHLVRRRGQEARLRCSPMKGHSHVYWYRQLPEEGLKFMVYLQKENIIDESGMPKERFSAEFPKEGPSILRIQQVVRGDSAAYFCASSPEGWGSYEQYFGPGTRLTVT.

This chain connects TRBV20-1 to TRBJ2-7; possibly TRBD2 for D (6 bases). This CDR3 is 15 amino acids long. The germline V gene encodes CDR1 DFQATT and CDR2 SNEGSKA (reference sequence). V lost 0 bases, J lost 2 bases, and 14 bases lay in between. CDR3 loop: CSARDEAGITYEQYF. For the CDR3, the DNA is TGCAGTGCTAGAGATGAAGCGGGCATCACCTACGAGCAGTACTTC.

In nucleotides, the CDR3 is TGTGCCAGCAGCCAATCAGGGGCGAAACAAGAGACCCAGTACTTC. It is translated as CASSQSGAKQETQYF. The V gene is TRBV4-2, the J gene TRBJ2-5, with a tentative D call TRBD1 (6 bases). The CDR3 runs to 15 residues. CDR1 is LGHNA and CDR2 is YNFKEQ in the germline V gene. Trimming left V 2 bases short and J 2 bases short, with 12 bases between.

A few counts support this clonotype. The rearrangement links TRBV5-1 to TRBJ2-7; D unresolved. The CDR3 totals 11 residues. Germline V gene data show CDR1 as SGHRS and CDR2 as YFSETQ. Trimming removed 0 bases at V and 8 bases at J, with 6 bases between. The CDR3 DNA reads TGCGCCAGCAGCTTGGCGGCAAAGCAGTACTTC. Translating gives CASSLAAKQYF.

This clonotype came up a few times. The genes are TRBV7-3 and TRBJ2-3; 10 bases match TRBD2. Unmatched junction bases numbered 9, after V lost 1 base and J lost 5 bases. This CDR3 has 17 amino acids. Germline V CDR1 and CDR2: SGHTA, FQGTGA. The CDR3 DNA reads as TGTGCCAGCAGCTTAAGCGGGGGACTAGCGCCGAGAGATACGCAGTATTTT. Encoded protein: CASSLSGGLAPRDTQYF.

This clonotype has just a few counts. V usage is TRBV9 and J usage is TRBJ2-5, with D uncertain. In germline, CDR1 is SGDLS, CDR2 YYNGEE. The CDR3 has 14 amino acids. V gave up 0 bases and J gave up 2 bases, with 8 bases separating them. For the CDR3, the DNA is TGTGCCAGCAGCGTAGCTGGCAGGCAAGAGACCCAGTACTTC. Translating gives CASSVAGRQETQYF.

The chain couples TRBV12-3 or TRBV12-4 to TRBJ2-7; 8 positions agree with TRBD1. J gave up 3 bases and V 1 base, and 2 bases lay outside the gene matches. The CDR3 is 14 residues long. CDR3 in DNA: TGTGCCAGCAGTTTAGGGACAGGGTTCTACGAGCAGTACTTC. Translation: CASSLGTGFYEQYF.

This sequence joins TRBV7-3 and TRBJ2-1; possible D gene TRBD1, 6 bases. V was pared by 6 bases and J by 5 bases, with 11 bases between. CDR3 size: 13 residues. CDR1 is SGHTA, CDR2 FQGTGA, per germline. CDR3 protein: CASSKDRNNEQFF. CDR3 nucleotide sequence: TGTGCCAGCAGTAAAGACAGGAACAATGAGCAGTTCTTC.

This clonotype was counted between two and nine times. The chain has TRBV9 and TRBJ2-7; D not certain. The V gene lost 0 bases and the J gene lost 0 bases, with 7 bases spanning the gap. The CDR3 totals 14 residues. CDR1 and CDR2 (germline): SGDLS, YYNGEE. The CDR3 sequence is CASSVDQRSYEQYF. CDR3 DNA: TGTGCCAGCAGCGTAGATCAGCGCTCCTACGAGCAGTACTTC.

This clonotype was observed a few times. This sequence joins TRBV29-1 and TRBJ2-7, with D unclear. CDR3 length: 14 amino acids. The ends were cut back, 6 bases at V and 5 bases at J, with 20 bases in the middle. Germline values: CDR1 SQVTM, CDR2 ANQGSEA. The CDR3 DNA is TGCAGCGTCTCCCCAGCCACAAGGGCACACGAGCAGTACTTC. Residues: CSVSPATRAHEQYF.

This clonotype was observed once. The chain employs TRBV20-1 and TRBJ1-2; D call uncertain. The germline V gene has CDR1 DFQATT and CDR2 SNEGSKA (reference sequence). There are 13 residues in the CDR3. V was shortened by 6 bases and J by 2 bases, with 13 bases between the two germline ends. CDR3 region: CSAWGGKNYGYTF. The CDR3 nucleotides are TGCAGTGCCTGGGGAGGAAAGAACTATGGCTACACCTTC.

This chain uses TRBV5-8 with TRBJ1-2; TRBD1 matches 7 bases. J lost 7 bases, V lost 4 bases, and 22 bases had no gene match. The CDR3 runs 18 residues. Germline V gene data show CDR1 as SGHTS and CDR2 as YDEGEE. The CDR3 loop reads CASSPTTTGWLWGGGYTF. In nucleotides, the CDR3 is TGTGCCAGCAGCCCGACCACGACAGGGTGGCTTTGGGGTGGTGGCTACACCTTC.